This is a list of T cell receptor beta chains from one sample in a study of T cell responses to AZD1222 COVID-19 vaccine. Sequencing used immunoSEQ multiplex PCR; TCRdb keeps in-frame clones, though not all of them. The data contain 110,000 or so clones, approximately 92% of them singletons. The sequenced sample was peripheral blood, obtained 28 days after the second AZD1222 dose. Receptors were obtained from an adult who received the AZD1222 COVID-19 vaccine. The CDR3 runs from the conserved cysteine through the conserved F or W. A D gene is named only where the DNA matches it firmly. Size values are once, few and many counts, or a class for expanded clones, and some rows have none.

j_gene,len,abundance,v_gene,d_gene,CDR3aa,CDR3nt
TRBJ1-1,16,-,TRBV5-6,-,CASRRLKGSSNTEAFF,TGTGCCAGCAGGCGCCTTAAGGGGAGCTCGAACACTGAAGCTTTCTTT
TRBJ1-5,16,-,TRBV18,-,CASSPLQASSNQPQHF,TGTGCCAGCTCACCATTACAGGCATCTAGCAATCAGCCCCAGCATTTT
TRBJ1-1,14,-,TRBV6-5,-,CASSRPETRTEAFF,TGTGCCAGCAGTCGACCCGAGACACGGACTGAAGCTTTCTTT
TRBJ2-3,12,once,TRBV7-2,-,CASSPLWDTQYF,TGTGCCAGCAGCCCCCTGTGGGATACGCAGTATTTT
TRBJ1-2,16,-,TRBV7-9,-,CASSLGGGTGILGYTF,TGTGCCAGCAGCTTAGGAGGGGGTACAGGGATTCTCGGCTACACCTTC
TRBJ2-7,14,-,TRBV11-2,TRBD1,CASSYGTGLFEQYF,TGTGCCAGCAGCTATGGGACAGGCCTCTTCGAGCAGTACTTC
TRBJ1-4,15,-,TRBV7-6,-,CASSPVGNLGEKLFF,TGTGCCAGCAGCCCCGTGGGGAACCTGGGTGAAAAACTGTTTTTT
TRBJ2-7,14,-,TRBV2,TRBD2,CASRGSGSFYEQYF,TGTGCCAGCAGGGGGAGCGGGAGTTTTTACGAGCAGTACTTC
TRBJ1-2,13,-,TRBV4-1,-,CASSQRKNYGYTF,TGCGCCAGCAGCCAGAGAAAGAACTATGGCTACACCTTC
TRBJ1-2,15,-,TRBV7-2,TRBD1,CASSFRTGGNYGYTF,TGTGCCAGCAGCTTCCGGACAGGGGGGAACTATGGCTACACCTTC
TRBJ1-1,15,-,TRBV4-2,-,CASRRDRDGALLAFF,TGTGCCAGCAGACGCGACCGGGACGGAGCCCTCCTTGCTTTCTTT
TRBJ2-2,14,-,TRBV19,TRBD1,CASRDRRNTGELFF,TGTGCCAGTAGGGACAGGAGGAACACCGGGGAGCTGTTTTTT
TRBJ1-6,16,-,TRBV20-1,-,CSASSVVSSYNSPLHF,TGCAGTGCTAGTTCAGTGGTGAGCTCCTATAATTCACCCCTCCACTTT
TRBJ2-2,14,-,TRBV19,TRBD2,CASSSGANTGELFF,TGTGCCAGTTCGAGCGGGGCGAACACCGGGGAGCTGTTTTTT
TRBJ2-4,11,-,TRBV18,-,CASSRTNIQYF,TGTGCCAGCTCAAGAACAAACATTCAGTACTTC
TRBJ1-4,14,-,TRBV6-5,-,CASSYSGRGEKLFF,TGTGCCAGCAGTTACTCGGGACGGGGGGAAAAACTGTTTTTT
TRBJ1-1,17,-,TRBV9,-,CASSASPAGGLNTEAFF,TGTGCCAGCAGCGCAAGCCCGGCGGGAGGGTTGAACACTGAAGCTTTCTTT
TRBJ1-5,14,-,TRBV5-1,-,CASSPEASGQPQHF,TGCGCCAGCAGCCCGGAGGCTTCGGGTCAGCCCCAGCATTTT
TRBJ2-2,12,-,TRBV24-1,-,CATAREVGELFF,TGTGCCACCGCCAGGGAGGTCGGGGAGCTGTTTTTT
TRBJ2-7,12,-,TRBV14,-,CASSQDRFEQYF,TGTGCCAGCAGCCAGGACAGATTCGAGCAGTACTTC
TRBJ2-7,13,-,TRBV7-9,-,CASSRPTSYEQYF,TGTGCCAGCAGCCGCCCGACTAGCTACGAGCAGTACTTC
TRBJ2-5,15,-,TRBV19,TRBD1,CASSSGQGRGETQYF,TGTGCCAGTAGTTCGGGACAGGGGAGGGGAGAGACCCAGTACTTC
TRBJ2-7,15,-,TRBV24-1,TRBD2,CATSGGSGIDAEQYF,TGTGCCACCAGTGGGGGGAGCGGGATTGACGCCGAGCAGTACTTC
TRBJ1-3,13,-,TRBV28,-,CASFSVPGNTIYF,TGTGCCAGCTTTAGCGTACCTGGAAACACCATATATTTT
TRBJ2-7,14,-,TRBV27,-,CASSLTASPYEQYF,TGTGCCAGCAGTTTAACGGCTTCTCCCTACGAGCAGTACTTC
TRBJ2-5,15,-,TRBV10-2,TRBD2,CASSDPAGGSETQYF,TGCGCCAGCAGTGACCCAGCGGGAGGGTCGGAGACCCAGTACTTC
TRBJ2-2,15,-,TRBV24-1,-,CATRSGWANTGELFF,TGTGCCACCAGGAGCGGCTGGGCTAACACCGGGGAGCTGTTTTTT
TRBJ2-3,15,-,TRBV28,-,CASSSLGQSTDTQYF,TGTGCCAGCAGTTCCCTAGGACAGAGCACAGATACGCAGTATTTT